Sequencing of this TCR beta chain was carried out in a study of graft-versus-host responses after intestinal transplantation. Study overall: The transplants performed in recipients were multivisceral, liver-intestinal, or isolated intestinal. Study results and caveats: There were GvH clones found in recipient marrow, and some of them appeared first in ileum or blood. Early post-transplant HvG declines tracked with peak circulating GvH clone levels.

Assay used: immunoSEQ multiplex PCR; TCRdb lists only in-frame clones, some missing. This table has roughly 130,000 clones, about nine tenths appearing once. Concerning this clone: The antigen is not known.

This CDR3 contains 16 residues. With 6 bases clipped from V and 4 bases from J, the junction kept 10 bases outside the gene matches. Germline V gene data show CDR1 as WSHSY and CDR2 as SAAADI. Material: unstimulated CD4+ T cells sorted from spleen or lymph node cells, obtained before intestinal transplant. The source is a human donor who received an intestinal transplant. This chain links TRBV10-2 with TRBJ1-4; 8 bases are a match to TRBD1. The CDR3 sequence is CASRAGGTGLNEKLFF. CDR3 in DNA: TGCGCCAGCAGGGCCGGGGGGACAGGCCTTAATGAAAAACTGTTTTTT.